Each of the 15 T cell receptor beta chains below was sequenced from the same sample in a study of human T cells and chemical hapten exposure. TCRdb reprocessed the RACE reads via MiXCR and lists one record per CDR3 protein. The repertoire includes tens of thousands of distinct CDR3 sequences, roughly 12% of them detected once, and 5.5% to 6.5% sits in the top ten. Documented time point: pre-sensitization, week 0. As to treatment: therapeutic diphenylcyclopropenone sensitization with weekly scalp DPC. Source: whole blood, taken in connection with sensitization to the hapten diphenylcyclopropenone (DPC). The receptors come from a woman aged 25 to 39 with alopecia areata. Some clones in this sample may be carry-over from other donors' samples.

This clonotype was recorded only once. The gene calls are TRBV11-1 and TRBJ2-1, with TRBD1 matching 8 bases. V was clipped by 6 bases and J by 6 bases; unmatched bases: 7. This CDR3 is 14 amino acids long. Germline CDR1 is SGHAT and CDR2 is FQDESV (reference sequence). The CDR3 is CASSRRGQVNEQFF. In DNA, the CDR3 is TGTGCCAGCAGTCGTAGGGGACAGGTCAATGAGCAGTTCTTC. The whole variable domain, filled in from reference TRBV11-1 and TRBJ2-1, reads EAEVAQSPRYKITEKSQAVAFWCDPISGHATLYWYRQILGQGPELLVQFQDESVVDDSQLPKDRFSAERLKGVDSTLKIQPAELGDSAMYLCASSRRGQVNEQFFGPGTRLTVL.

The sample holds a few counts of this clonotype. The chain uses TRBV6-5 and TRBJ2-5, with D perhaps matching TRBD1 (6 bases). V was trimmed by 6 bases and J by 5 bases, leaving 19 bases between them. The CDR3 runs 15 residues. Germline V gene data show CDR1 as MNHEY and CDR2 as SVGAGI. The CDR3 DNA reads as TGTGCCAGCAGGTCCGGACAGCCATATGGGGAGACCCAGTACTTC. This sequence encodes CASRSGQPYGETQYF.

This chain connects TRBV28 to TRBJ2-7; D gene uncertain. V dropped 3 bases and J dropped 7 bases, with 4 bases sitting between them. Germline assignment: CDR1 MDHEN and CDR2 SYDVKM. CDR3 size: 10 residues. CDR3 DNA sequence: TGTGCCAGCAGTTTTGAAGAGCAGTACTTC. It is translated as CASSFEEQYF.

This clonotype was seen a handful of times. The rearrangement joins TRBV4-3 to TRBJ2-3, with a possible D match to TRBD2 (6 bases). The germline V gene encodes CDR1 LGHNA and CDR2 YSLEER. The CDR3 covers 14 residues. V dropped 1 base and J dropped 4 bases, with 9 bases sitting between them. CDR3 amino acids: CASSQAGAPDTQYF. CDR3 in DNA: TGCGCCAGCAGCCAAGCGGGAGCCCCAGATACGCAGTATTTT.

The chain combines TRBV20-1 with TRBJ2-5; 9 bases line up with TRBD2. Germline V gene sequence: CDR1 DFQATT, CDR2 SNEGSKA (reference sequence). V lost 6 bases, J lost 5 bases, and 7 bases stayed unmatched. The CDR3 consists of 13 residues. CDR3 region: CSATGLAYETQYF. CDR3 DNA sequence: TGCAGTGCCACGGGACTAGCATACGAGACCCAGTACTTC.

This clonotype was counted ten times or more. V gene TRBV20-1 combines with J gene TRBJ1-1; TRBD1 agrees at 11 bases. Germline values: CDR1 DFQATT, CDR2 SNEGSKA (reference sequence). The J segment lost 4 bases and the V segment lost 8 bases, leaving 6 bases of the junction unmatched. This CDR3 contains 13 residues. CDR3 sequence reads: CSYRDRGFTEAFF. The CDR3, as DNA: TGCAGTTACCGGGACAGGGGGTTCACTGAAGCTTTCTTT.

This clonotype appeared a few times. J is TRBJ2-1 and V is TRBV5-4, with TRBD2 matching 10 bases. This CDR3 region has 16 residues. Germline V gene data show CDR1 as SGHNT and CDR2 as YYREEE (reference sequence). The V segment lost 0 bases and the J segment 2 bases; nucleotides outside the gene matches: 2. CDR3 residues: CASSLDGLAAYNEQFF. DNA for the CDR3: TGTGCCAGCAGCTTGGATGGACTAGCGGCCTACAATGAGCAGTTCTTC.

The table lists this clonotype with many counts. This chain connects TRBV7-9 to TRBJ2-1; 10 nucleotides align to TRBD2. Germline V gives CDR1 SEHNR, CDR2 FQNEAQ (reference sequence). V lost 4 bases, J lost 7 bases, and 7 bases stayed unmatched. The CDR3 loop spans 15 amino acids. This CDR3 reads CASSSGTSVYNEQFF. The CDR3 DNA follows: TGTGCCAGCAGCTCCGGGACTAGCGTGTATAATGAGCAGTTCTTC.

This clonotype showed up many times. The V and J genes are TRBV18 and TRBJ2-5; no clear D. The CDR3 has 16 amino acids. With 1 base removed from V and 1 base from J, the gap between germline ends came to 13 bases. Germline V lookup: CDR1 KGHSH, CDR2 LQKENI. DNA for the CDR3: TGTGCCAGCTCACCACATGAAAAAGTCCTCCAAGAGACCCAGTACTTC. Encoded protein: CASSPHEKVLQETQYF.

The J gene is TRBJ2-5, the V gene TRBV9; D perhaps matches TRBD1 (6 bases). The CDR3 extends over 13 amino acids. Germline CDR1 and CDR2: SGDLS and YYNGEE. V was pared by 3 bases and J by 5 bases, with 11 bases between. The CDR3 loop reads CASSEQGVETQYF. As DNA, the CDR3 is TGTGCCAGCAGCGAACAGGGAGTGGAGACCCAGTACTTC.

This clonotype was counted a few times. The V gene is TRBV11-2, the J gene TRBJ2-1; perhaps TRBD2 as D (6 bases). The germline V gene has CDR1 SGHAT and CDR2 FQNNGV. Trimming shortened V by 0 bases and J by 11 bases, and 14 bases separated the two germline ends. CDR3 size: 14 residues. CDR3 protein: CASSLDQRGGKQFF. The CDR3 DNA follows: TGTGCCAGCAGCTTAGATCAGCGAGGAGGGAAGCAGTTCTTC. The full variable domain, with the rest looked up from reference TRBV11-2 and TRBJ2-1, is EAGVAQSPRYKIIEKRQSVAFWCNPISGHATLYWYQQILGQGPKLLIQFQNNGVVDDSQLPKDRFSAERLKGVDSTLKIQPAKLEDSAVYLCASSLDQRGGKQFFGPGTRLTVL.

At least ten counts were recorded for this clonotype. CDR3 bases: TGTGCCAGCAGCTTAGCAGGGACTGGGGCCGGGGAGCTGTTTTTT. Its protein is CASSLAGTGAGELFF. V is TRBV7-8 and J is TRBJ2-2, with TRBD2 as a possible D gene (6 bases). From germline, CDR1 is SGHVS and CDR2 FQNEAQ. V was clipped by 0 bases and J by 6 bases, with 11 bases between them. This CDR3 spans 15 amino acids.

This clonotype was counted ten times or more. This chain connects TRBV6-2 or TRBV6-3 to TRBJ2-2; D unresolved. The CDR3 is 14 residues long. V lost 4 bases and J 3 bases, leaving 9 bases between the germline ends. Germline V gene lookup returns CDR1 MNHEY and CDR2 SVGEGT. The CDR3 sequence: CASSSPTDTGELFF. The DNA of the CDR3 is TGTGCCAGCAGTTCTCCGACTGACACCGGGGAGCTGTTTTTT.

This clonotype was found many times. The chain joins TRBV7-9 to TRBJ2-3; D not resolved. Between the trimmed V and J ends, which lost 2 bases and 2 bases, there was a span of 11 bases. The germline V gene encodes CDR1 SEHNR and CDR2 FQNEAQ (reference sequence). The CDR3 has 15 residues. CDR3: CASSLLMQSTDTQYF. The CDR3 DNA sequence: TGTGCCAGCAGCTTACTCATGCAGTCCACAGATACGCAGTATTTT.

This clonotype was found many times. It is likely a read error, because the conserved phenylalanine at the end of the CDR3 is missing. The DNA is omitted, as the CDR3 cannot be located on it reliably, and the CDR3 follows TCRdb's listing. This sequence joins TRBV28 and TRBJ2-3. Germline V gives CDR1 MDHEN, CDR2 SYDVKM. Including both end residues, the CDR3 is 9 amino acids long. The CDR3 loop is CARCGPHPR.